The clone carrying this TCR beta chain was counted between two and nine times. Its target is unknown. The data originate from a study of post-analysis software for immune sequencing data. Findings and caveats of the study: The study found TRBV5-6, TRBV5-1 and TRBV20-1 among four to six TRBV segments more frequent in patients than controls.

The CDR3 contains 15 residues. In germline, CDR1 is MDHEN, CDR2 SYDVKM. Trimming removed 2 bases from V and 0 bases from J; junction bases left unmatched: 1. TCR beta libraries were prepared from cDNA with unique molecular identifiers. A single record per CDR3 protein comes from TCRdb applying MiXCR to the PCR reads. The sample has 450,000 to 700,000 distinct CDR3 sequences; about 44% are singletons. Sequencing was carried out using blood. The rearrangement uses TRBV28 and TRBJ2-5; 9 bases agree with TRBD2. This TCR was recovered from a girl between 10 and 17 years old with multiple sclerosis. This chain's CDR3 is CASSLAGGYQETQYF. The CDR3 DNA is TGTGCCAGCAGTTTAGCGGGGGGGTACCAAGAGACCCAGTACTTC. Using reference TRBV28 and TRBJ2-5 for the parts outside the CDR3, the full variable domain is DVKVTQSSRYLVKRTGEKVFLECVQDMDHENMFWYRQDPGLGLRLIYFSYDVKMKEKGDIPEGYSVSREKKERFSLILESASTNQTSMYLCASSLAGGYQETQYFGPGTRLLVL.